Listed here is a single T cell receptor beta chain. V lost 1 base, J lost 2 bases, and 7 bases lay in between. Germline V CDR1 and CDR2: SNHLY, FYNNEI. CDR3 length: 14 residues. The data originate from a study of shared clonotypes between healthy human individuals. Study processing details: ImmunoSEQ sequences covered only the junction and lacked quality scores; filtering therefore differed. Clones were read by immunoSEQ multiplex PCR, and TCRdb kept only the in-frame ones, dropping some. The D gene and trimming were derived from the DNA, and the V and J assignments and clone size from that table. The sample holds millions of clones, more than 90% seen once.

This receptor was taken from a man aged 18-30 years in good health. Sequencing used naive CD4+ T cells sorted from blood. The subset was: CD45RA+ positively selected. V gene TRBV2 combines with J gene TRBJ2-3; no reliable D call. CDR3 coding DNA: TGTGCCAGCAGTGAAGGGTCGATCACAGATACGCAGTATTTT. Translation: CASSEGSITDTQYF.